This T cell receptor beta chain was captured in a study of patients and donors after allogeneic stem cell transplantation. This clonotype was seen a handful of times. Each CDR3 protein gets one entry after TCRdb re-called the RT-PCR reads with MiXCR. The sample lists over 400,000 distinct CDR3 sequences, 16% seen once, with 7.2% in the top ten. The length of the CDR3 is 10 residues. The V gene lost 5 bases and the J gene lost 11 bases, with 12 bases spanning the gap. The V gene's germline CDR1 is GTSNPN and CDR2 SVGIG (reference sequence). The chain recombines TRBV30 with TRBJ1-1; D remains ambiguous. This receptor was identified in a human donor who was either an allogeneic HSCT recipient or a stem cell or donor lymphocyte infusion donor (not recorded which). It is not recorded whose cells these are; they may come from a transplant donor. Sample: blood, either unsorted or a sorted T cell fraction (not recorded which). As DNA, the CDR3 is TGTGCCTGGTTGAACCAAGCGGCTTTCTTT. Protein: CAWLNQAAFF.